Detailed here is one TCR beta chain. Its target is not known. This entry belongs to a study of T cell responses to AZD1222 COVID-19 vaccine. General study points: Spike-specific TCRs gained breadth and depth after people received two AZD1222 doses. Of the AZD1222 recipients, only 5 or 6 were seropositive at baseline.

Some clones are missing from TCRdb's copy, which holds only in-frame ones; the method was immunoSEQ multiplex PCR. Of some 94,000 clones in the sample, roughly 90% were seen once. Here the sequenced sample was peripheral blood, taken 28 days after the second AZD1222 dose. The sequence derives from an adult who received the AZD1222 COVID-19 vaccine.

In DNA, the CDR3 is TGCGCCAGCAGCGTGGACAGGCCAGGGTACAATGAGCAGTTCTTC. Amino acid sequence: CASSVDRPGYNEQFF. The genes are TRBV5-1 and TRBJ2-1, with 7 bases lining up with TRBD1. V trimming: 4 bases; J trimming: 4 bases; junction bases outside the gene matches: 8. CDR1 is SGHRS and CDR2 is YFSETQ in the germline V gene. This CDR3 is 15 amino acids long.